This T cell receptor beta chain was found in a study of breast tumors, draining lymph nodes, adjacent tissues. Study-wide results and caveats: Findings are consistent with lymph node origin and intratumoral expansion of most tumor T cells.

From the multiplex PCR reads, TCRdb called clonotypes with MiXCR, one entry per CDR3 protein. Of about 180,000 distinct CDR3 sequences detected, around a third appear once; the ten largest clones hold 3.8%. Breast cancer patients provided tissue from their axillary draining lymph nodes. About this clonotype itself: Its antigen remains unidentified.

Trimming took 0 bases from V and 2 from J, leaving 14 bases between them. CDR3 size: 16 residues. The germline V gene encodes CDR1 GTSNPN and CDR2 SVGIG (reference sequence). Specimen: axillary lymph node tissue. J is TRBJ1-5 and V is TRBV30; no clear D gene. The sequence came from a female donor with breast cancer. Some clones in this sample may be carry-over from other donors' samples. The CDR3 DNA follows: TGTGCCTGGAGTGTACCCGGCTTTTTAGGCAATCAGCCCCAGCATTTT. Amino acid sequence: CAWSVPGFLGNQPQHF.